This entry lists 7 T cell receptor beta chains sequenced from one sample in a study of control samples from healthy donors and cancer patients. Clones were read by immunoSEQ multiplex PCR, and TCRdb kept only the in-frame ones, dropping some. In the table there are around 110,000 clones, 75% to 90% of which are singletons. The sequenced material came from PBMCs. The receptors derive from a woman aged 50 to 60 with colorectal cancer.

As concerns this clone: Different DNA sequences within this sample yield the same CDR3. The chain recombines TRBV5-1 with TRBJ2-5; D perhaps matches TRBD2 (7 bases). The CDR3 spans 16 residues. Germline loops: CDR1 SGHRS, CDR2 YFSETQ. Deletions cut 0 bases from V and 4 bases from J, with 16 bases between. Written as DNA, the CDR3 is TGCGCCAGCAGCTTGGCCTTGGGGGGGCGAGGAGAGACCCAGTACTTC. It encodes CASSLALGGRGETQYF.

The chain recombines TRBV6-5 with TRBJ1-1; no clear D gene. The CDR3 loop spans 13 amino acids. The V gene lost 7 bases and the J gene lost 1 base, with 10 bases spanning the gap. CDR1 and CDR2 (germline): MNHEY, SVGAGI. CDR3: CASTPDGNTEAFF. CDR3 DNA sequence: TGTGCCAGCACCCCCGACGGGAACACTGAAGCTTTCTTT.

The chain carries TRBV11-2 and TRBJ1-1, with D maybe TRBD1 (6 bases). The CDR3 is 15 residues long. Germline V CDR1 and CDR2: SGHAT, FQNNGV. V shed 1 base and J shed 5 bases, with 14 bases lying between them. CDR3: CASSLVGRGQTEAFF. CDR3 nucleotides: TGTGCCAGCAGCTTAGTAGGGCGGGGGCAGACTGAAGCTTTCTTT.

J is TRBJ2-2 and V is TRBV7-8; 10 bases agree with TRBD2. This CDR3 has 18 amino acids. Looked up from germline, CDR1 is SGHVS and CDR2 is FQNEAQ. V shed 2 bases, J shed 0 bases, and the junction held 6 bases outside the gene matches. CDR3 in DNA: TGTGCCAGCAGCTTAAATGTAGCGGGGGGACCGAACACCGGGGAGCTGTTTTTT. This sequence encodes CASSLNVAGGPNTGELFF.

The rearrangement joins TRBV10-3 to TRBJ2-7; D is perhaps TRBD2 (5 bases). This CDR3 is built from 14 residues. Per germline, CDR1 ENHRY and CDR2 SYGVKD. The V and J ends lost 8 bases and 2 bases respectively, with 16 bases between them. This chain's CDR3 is CAIGPEGRAYEQYF. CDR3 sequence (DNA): TGTGCCATCGGGCCAGAGGGTAGGGCCTACGAGCAGTACTTC.

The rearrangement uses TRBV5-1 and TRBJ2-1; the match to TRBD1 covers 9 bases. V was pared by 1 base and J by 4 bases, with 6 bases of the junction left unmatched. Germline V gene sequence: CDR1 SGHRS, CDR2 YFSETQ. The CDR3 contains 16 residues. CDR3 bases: TGCGCCAGCAGCTTGTTGGGACAGGGAATGTACAATGAGCAGTTCTTC. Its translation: CASSLLGQGMYNEQFF.

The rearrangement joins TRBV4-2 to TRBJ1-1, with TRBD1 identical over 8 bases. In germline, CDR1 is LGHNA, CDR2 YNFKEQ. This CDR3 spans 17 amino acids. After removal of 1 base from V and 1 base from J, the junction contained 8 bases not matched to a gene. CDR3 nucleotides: TGTGCCAGCAGCCAAGGGACAGGGAACCGCGGGAACACTGAAGCTTTCTTT. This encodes CASSQGTGNRGNTEAFF.